This T cell receptor (beta chain) was captured in a study of T cell responses to AZD1222 COVID-19 vaccine (dated by TCRdb to the early 2020s). For the wider study: TCR sequencing was performed for fewer than 250 trial participants, of whom around 210 were given two doses of AZD1222 and 26 were given two doses of MenACWY control vaccine. Enrollment into the trials was organized by age into subgroups of 18-55, 56-69 and 70-plus years, and those subgroups contained approximately 150, 30 and 60 TCR-sequenced participants, respectively. On the study overall, not on this receptor specifically: The 56-69-year group was small, and its depth increase did not reach significance, likely because of low power. Because no samples from the day 14 peak response were available, repertoires could be characterized only after the peak T cell response. The vaccine-associated CD4 TCRs covered the entire spike protein, and the dominant responses fell in regions 160-218 and 743-854. A significant rise in spike-specific TCR breadth and depth was observed after two AZD1222 doses relative to day 0 and relative to MenACWY recipients. Most participants were white British and females outnumbered males, and the authors suggested that clonal diversity may have been underestimated. Only six AZD1222 recipients were SARS-CoV-2 seropositive at baseline, limiting conclusions about previously exposed vaccinees. Reportedly, close to half of the unique spike-specific TCRs recognized epitopes lying outside the regions that are mutated in the B.1.351 and B.1.1.7 variants.

This clone was counted a single time. This receptor's antigen is unknown. The junction shows a germline mismatch at one end, possibly a read error. The sample's time point label, in plain terms: about 28 days (+/-7) after the second vaccine dose. Interpreted using the paper, the treatment or condition label stands for: meningococcal conjugate vaccine given as trial control. The vaccinee samples were drawn from two UK trials, COV001 and COV002, one of which was a single-blind randomized controlled phase 2/3 trial testing AZD1222 (ChAdOx1 nCoV-19) in healthy adults. Trial participant PBMC samples were collected at day 0 and day 28 after the second dose for TCRbeta chain sequencing. The CDR3 regions of human TCRbeta chains were analyzed by immunosequencing. For the original study's pipeline: TCRs in the repertoires were compared against a reference library of SARS-CoV-2-specific TCRs that had been generated with the MIRA antigen-specificity platform. Breadth was defined as the fraction of unique TCRs that were SARS-CoV-2-associated, and depth was defined as the fraction of total T cells that were SARS-CoV-2-associated. Using the MIRA data, each spike-specific TCR was mapped to the spike region that the TCR reacts to and placed in a CD4 or CD8 class. Log10-transformed breadth and depth values were compared by one-way ANOVA with Sidak's multiple comparisons tests. TCRdb provides this immuneACCESS table in a form limited to in-frame rearrangements. Some clones are lacking; in checked studies, under half of them reflect an unresolved V gene, and why the rest are absent is not known. V and J calls and clone size are as listed in that table; D and trimming were resolved from the DNA. The table for this sample lists around 130,000 clones; about nine tenths of them were counted only once. The ten top clones hold 4.2% of the sample.

Based on the germline V gene, the CDR1 and CDR2 sequences are SGHTA and FQGNSA. Reading from cysteine to phenylalanine, the CDR3 counts 15 amino acids. Only the CDR3 region is kept as DNA, spanning 45 bases read in frame from base 1. This sequence uses TRBV7-2 and TRBJ2-3, and 9 bases in between align with TRBD2. Sequenced here: peripheral blood, sampled 28 days after the second dose of the MenACWY control vaccine. The receptor was derived from an adult who received the MenACWY meningococcal vaccine as a control. The nucleotide sequence is TGTGCCAGCAGCTTGAATAGCGGGGGCACATATACGCAGTATTTT. Its protein reads: CASSLNSGGTYTQYF.